One sample yielded the 20 T cell receptor beta chains listed below, sequenced in a study of T cell responses to AZD1222 COVID-19 vaccine. Clones were sequenced by immunoSEQ multiplex PCR, and TCRdb holds only the in-frame ones, with some missing. The table lists fewer than 110,000 clones, more than 75% of them singletons. This specimen was peripheral blood, taken on day 0 of AZD1222 vaccination. The receptors were gathered from an adult in good health.

DNA for the CDR3: TGTGCCAGTAGTGCACAGACAGTACCTTACGAGCAGTACTTC. The encoded protein is CASSAQTVPYEQYF. The V call is TRBV19, the J call TRBJ2-7; possibly TRBD1 for D (5 bases). The CDR3 covers 14 residues. Looked up from germline, CDR1 is LNHDA and CDR2 is SQIVND (reference sequence). V shed 5 bases and J shed 4 bases, with 15 bases lying between them.

The chain couples TRBV28 to TRBJ1-5, with D uncertain. This CDR3 is built from 12 residues. In germline, CDR1 is MDHEN, CDR2 SYDVKM. Deletions cut 6 bases from V and 0 bases from J, with 3 bases between. CDR3 DNA: TGTGCCAGCAGGGGTAGCAATCAGCCCCAGCATTTT. Amino acids: CASRGSNQPQHF.

The gene calls are TRBV12-5 and TRBJ2-2; D gene ambiguous. V was cut by 1 base and J by 5 bases, with 5 bases left in between. The CDR3 runs 13 residues. CDR1 is LGHNT and CDR2 is FRNRAP in the germline V gene. The CDR3 here is CASGLEPTGELFF. CDR3 sequence (DNA): TGTGCTAGTGGTTTGGAACCTACCGGGGAGCTGTTTTTT.

The chain recombines TRBV19 with TRBJ1-5; no firm D call. V lost 5 bases to trimming and J lost 2 bases, with 13 bases between them. Germline CDR1 reads LNHDA; CDR2 reads SQIVND (reference sequence). This CDR3 contains 15 residues. The CDR3 protein is CASSPWEVGNQPQHF. For the CDR3, the DNA is TGTGCCAGTAGTCCGTGGGAAGTCGGCAATCAGCCCCAGCATTTT.

The rearrangement joins TRBV28 to TRBJ1-1; 8 bases align to TRBD1. CDR3 length: 14 residues. V lost 2 bases, J lost 6 bases, and 5 bases stayed unmatched. The germline CDR1 and CDR2 sequences are MDHEN and SYDVKM. The CDR3 DNA reads as TGTGCCAGCAGTTTAACGACAGGGGTGTCTGAAGCTTTCTTT. It is translated as CASSLTTGVSEAFF. Together with reference TRBV28 and TRBJ1-1, the CDR3 gives the full variable domain: DVKVTQSSRYLVKRTGEKVFLECVQDMDHENMFWYRQDPGLGLRLIYFSYDVKMKEKGDIPEGYSVSREKKERFSLILESASTNQTSMYLCASSLTTGVSEAFFGQGTRLTVV.

The rearrangement uses TRBV11-3 and TRBJ2-1; D gene unclear. The germline CDR1 and CDR2 sequences are SGHNT and YENEEA. This CDR3 has 14 residues. V lost 5 bases and J 0 bases, leaving 8 bases between the germline ends. The CDR3 coding sequence is TGTGCCAGCAGCCCCGGCTACTCCTACAATGAGCAGTTCTTC. It codes for CASSPGYSYNEQFF.

The chain employs TRBV2 and TRBJ1-5; 9 nucleotides agree with TRBD1. V shed 6 bases and J 1 base; nucleotides not matched to a gene: 10. Germline V gene sequence: CDR1 SNHLY, CDR2 FYNNEI. This CDR3 comprises 17 residues. The CDR3: CASSRRQGERSNQPQHF. The CDR3 DNA follows: TGTGCCAGCAGCCGCAGACAGGGGGAAAGAAGCAATCAGCCCCAGCATTTT.

The chain uses TRBV19 and TRBJ2-2; D unresolved. CDR3 length equals 15 residues. V dropped 7 bases and J dropped 3 bases, with 15 bases sitting between them. Per the germline V gene, CDR1 is LNHDA and CDR2 is SQIVND (reference sequence). CDR3 in DNA: TGTGCCAGTATTTCCCCCCGTGTCTACACCGGGGAGCTGTTTTTT. As protein: CASISPRVYTGELFF.

V gene TRBV6-1 combines with J gene TRBJ1-1; D call uncertain. V dropped 6 bases and J dropped 1 base, with 12 bases sitting between them. This CDR3 has 14 residues. Looked up from germline, CDR1 is MNHNS and CDR2 is SASEGT. CDR3: CASSRDGRNTEAFF. The CDR3 region has the DNA TGTGCCAGCAGCAGAGACGGAAGGAACACTGAAGCTTTCTTT.

This clone was seen a few times. V is TRBV6-5 and J is TRBJ1-5; TRBD1 might be the D (6 bases). V lost 9 bases and J 6 bases, leaving 21 bases between the germline ends. The CDR3 runs to 15 residues. Per the germline V gene, CDR1 is MNHEY and CDR2 is SVGAGI. The CDR3 sequence: CASRTGQFFSQPQHF. The CDR3 bases are TGTGCCAGTCGGACGGGACAATTTTTCAGTCAGCCCCAGCATTTT.

This rearrangement joins TRBV19 to TRBJ1-3; possible D gene TRBD1, 6 bases. V was cut by 4 bases and J by 0 bases, with 10 bases left in between. The length of the CDR3 is 15 residues. Germline-derived CDR1 and CDR2 are LNHDA and SQIVND (reference sequence). CDR3 DNA sequence: TGTGCCAGTAGTACCGGACAGTCCTCTGGAAACACCATATATTTT. Amino acid sequence: CASSTGQSSGNTIYF.

The chain combines TRBV27 with TRBJ2-5, with D perhaps TRBD1 (5 bases). The germline V gene encodes CDR1 MNHEY and CDR2 SMNVEV (reference sequence). The CDR3 sequence is 14 residues long. Between the trimmed V and J ends, which lost 2 bases and 2 bases, there was a span of 9 bases. The chain's CDR3 is CASSLRRDQETQYF. For the CDR3, the DNA is TGTGCCAGCAGTTTACGCAGGGATCAAGAGACCCAGTACTTC.

This chain connects TRBV11-2 to TRBJ2-7; D remains unclear. Trimming stripped 0 bases from V and 2 bases from J, with 8 bases between. CDR1 SGHAT and CDR2 FQNNGV come from the germline V gene. This CDR3 is 14 amino acids long. DNA for the CDR3: TGTGCCAGCAGCTTAGAGATCGTGGCCTACGAGCAGTACTTC. Its translation is CASSLEIVAYEQYF.

This clone was detected only a few times. This rearrangement joins TRBV6-1 to TRBJ1-1, with D perhaps TRBD1 (6 bases). Germline V gene data show CDR1 as MNHNS and CDR2 as SASEGT. CDR3 length: 13 residues. The V gene lost 1 base and the J gene lost 5 bases, with 8 bases spanning the gap. CDR3: CASSEDRGTEAFF. As DNA, the CDR3 is TGTGCCAGCAGTGAAGATAGGGGGACTGAAGCTTTCTTT.

The rearrangement joins TRBV5-1 to TRBJ2-3, with TRBD1 matching over 8 bases. The CDR3 sequence is 15 residues long. J lost 1 base, V lost 4 bases, and 5 bases had no gene match. Germline CDR1 is SGHRS and CDR2 is YFSETQ. The CDR3 protein is CASSLTTGGTDTQYF. The CDR3 nucleotides read TGCGCCAGCAGCCTCACGACAGGGGGCACAGATACGCAGTATTTT.

This clone was observed a single time. This chain joins TRBV2 and TRBJ2-5; D possibly matches TRBD1 or TRBD2 (5 bases each). V dropped 6 bases and J dropped 1 base, with 18 bases sitting between them. This CDR3 contains 16 residues. Germline V lookup: CDR1 SNHLY, CDR2 FYNNEI. CDR3 sequence (DNA): TGTGCCAGCAGCGGGGCTGGGGGACCCGCCCAAGAGACCCAGTACTTC. As protein: CASSGAGGPAQETQYF.

CDR3 in amino acids: CASSLAGTGGYNEQFF. For the CDR3, the DNA is TGCGCCAGCAGCTTGGCCGGGACAGGGGGCTACAATGAGCAGTTCTTC. The V and J genes are TRBV5-1 and TRBJ2-1, with 11 bases fitting TRBD1. This CDR3 region has 16 residues. Germline assignment: CDR1 SGHRS and CDR2 YFSETQ. Losses at the gene ends were 0 bases for V and 3 bases for J; bases not matched to a gene: 2.

This clone was observed a single time. V gene TRBV29-1 combines with J gene TRBJ2-3; the match to TRBD2 covers 9 bases. The V and J ends lost 3 bases and 2 bases, in that order; junction bases with no gene match: 3. The CDR3 is made up of 14 amino acids. Per germline, CDR1 SQVTM and CDR2 ANQGSEA. The CDR3 bases are TGCAGCGTTGACAGCGGGGGGATCACAGATACGCAGTATTTT. It encodes CSVDSGGITDTQYF.

The rearrangement uses TRBV10-3 and TRBJ2-2; TRBD1 matches at 8 bases. CDR1 and CDR2 (germline): ENHRY, SYGVKD. This CDR3 region has 16 residues. V lost 10 bases and J lost 0; bases outside the gene matches: 10. The CDR3 reads CATSTGALSNTGELFF. CDR3 in DNA: TGTGCCACTTCGACAGGGGCGCTATCGAACACCGGGGAGCTGTTTTTT.

The chain combines TRBV5-4 with TRBJ2-7; 7 bases agree with TRBD2. The CDR3 covers 17 residues. The germline V gene encodes CDR1 SGHNT and CDR2 YYREEE (reference sequence). Trimming at V came to 0 bases and at J to 0 bases, leaving 9 bases not matched to a gene. The CDR3 loop reads CASSLGLRRGSSYEQYF. DNA for the CDR3: TGTGCCAGCAGCTTGGGATTAAGGCGGGGGTCCTCCTACGAGCAGTACTTC. The variable domain in full, with the rest retrieved from reference TRBV5-4 and TRBJ2-7, is ETGVTQSPTHLIKTRGQQVTLRCSSQSGHNTVSWYQQALGQGPQFIFQYYREEENGRGNFPPRFSGLQFPNYSSELNVNALELDDSALYLCASSLGLRRGSSYEQYFGPGTRLTVT.